These T cell receptor beta chains were read from a single sample in a study of blood T cell dynamics during melanoma immunotherapy. Sequencing was performed with immunoSEQ multiplex PCR; in TCRdb, only in-frame clones are kept and a portion is missing. The profile shows roughly 15,000 clones, around 85% of them singletons. The input for sequencing was blood, taken from a patient treated with checkpoint blockade. The receptors here all came from a human donor with melanoma. CDR3s include the opening cysteine and the closing phenylalanine or tryptophan. Each record gives: V gene, J gene, clone size, D gene, CDR3 protein, CDR3 DNA. D genes are given only for firm matches. The size of a clone is reported for some rows only, either as once, few or many, or as a class for expanded clones.

V gene: TRBV7-9; J gene: TRBJ1-1; clone size: -; D gene: TRBD1; CDR3 protein: CASSFAGTGNTEAFF; CDR3 DNA: TGTGCCAGCAGCTTCGCTGGGACAGGGAACACTGAAGCTTTCTTT
V gene: TRBV9; J gene: TRBJ2-3; clone size: -; D gene: -; CDR3 protein: CASRSPGGTDTQYF; CDR3 DNA: TGTGCCAGCAGGTCGCCCGGGGGCACAGATACGCAGTATTTT
V gene: TRBV19; J gene: TRBJ2-3; clone size: -; D gene: TRBD2; CDR3 protein: CASTTGLAGKYF; CDR3 DNA: TGTGCCAGTACCACAGGACTAGCGGGAAAGTATTTT
V gene: TRBV19; J gene: TRBJ1-6; clone size: few; D gene: -; CDR3 protein: CASSIEGAGNSPLHF; CDR3 DNA: TGTGCCAGTAGTATAGAGGGGGCTGGGAATTCACCCCTCCACTTT
V gene: TRBV9; J gene: TRBJ1-6; clone size: once; D gene: TRBD1; CDR3 protein: CASSVAPQGALIGNNSPLHF; CDR3 DNA: TGTGCCAGCAGCGTAGCTCCACAGGGGGCCTTAATTGGGAATAATTCACCCCTCCACTTT
V gene: TRBV2; J gene: TRBJ1-1; clone size: few; D gene: TRBD1; CDR3 protein: CASRDRGSRENTEAFF; CDR3 DNA: TGTGCCAGCAGGGACAGGGGATCGAGAGAGAACACTGAAGCTTTCTTT
V gene: TRBV7-3; J gene: TRBJ2-3; clone size: -; D gene: TRBD2; CDR3 protein: CASSPRGVAGVTDTQYF; CDR3 DNA: TGTGCCAGCAGCCCCCGAGGGGTGGCGGGGGTCACAGATACGCAGTATTTT
V gene: TRBV15; J gene: TRBJ2-2; clone size: -; D gene: TRBD2; CDR3 protein: CATRLAANTGELFF; CDR3 DNA: TGTGCCACCCGACTAGCGGCAAACACCGGGGAGCTGTTTTTT
V gene: TRBV30; J gene: TRBJ1-2; clone size: -; D gene: TRBD1; CDR3 protein: CAWRNTGGEIYGYTF; CDR3 DNA: TGTGCCTGGAGGAATACAGGGGGCGAGATCTATGGCTACACCTTC
V gene: TRBV9; J gene: TRBJ2-1; clone size: -; D gene: -; CDR3 protein: CASSVGVESSYNEQFF; CDR3 DNA: TGTGCCAGCAGCGTAGGGGTGGAAAGCTCCTACAATGAGCAGTTCTTC
V gene: TRBV28; J gene: TRBJ1-5; clone size: -; D gene: -; CDR3 protein: CASSFLMWTAGEPQHF; CDR3 DNA: TGTGCCAGCAGTTTTTTGATGTGGACGGCCGGAGAGCCCCAGCATTTT
V gene: TRBV6-5; J gene: TRBJ2-7; clone size: -; D gene: -; CDR3 protein: CASSYSGSSYEQYF; CDR3 DNA: TGTGCCAGCAGTTATTCCGGCAGCTCCTACGAGCAGTACTTC
V gene: TRBV11-3; J gene: TRBJ2-3; clone size: -; D gene: TRBD2; CDR3 protein: CASSLDLGLAGASSTDTQYF; CDR3 DNA: TGTGCCAGCAGCTTAGATCTGGGACTAGCGGGGGCCTCTAGCACAGATACGCAGTATTTT
V gene: TRBV10-3; J gene: TRBJ1-6; clone size: once; D gene: -; CDR3 protein: CATKGGVGSPLHF; CDR3 DNA: TGTGCCACCAAGGGGGGGGTGGGTTCACCCCTCCACTTT
V gene: TRBV11-2; J gene: TRBJ1-4; clone size: -; D gene: TRBD1; CDR3 protein: CASSDRGQGFEKLFF; CDR3 DNA: TGTGCCAGCAGCGACCGGGGACAGGGGTTTGAAAAACTGTTTTTT
V gene: TRBV29-1; J gene: TRBJ2-2; clone size: -; D gene: -; CDR3 protein: CSVEPGDKNTGELFF; CDR3 DNA: TGCAGCGTTGAACCCGGAGACAAGAACACCGGGGAGCTGTTTTTT
V gene: TRBV2; J gene: TRBJ1-4; clone size: -; D gene: -; CDR3 protein: CASSDELYIGTNEKLFF; CDR3 DNA: TGTGCCAGCAGTGATGAGCTGTATATAGGAACTAATGAAAAACTGTTTTTT
V gene: TRBV5-1; J gene: TRBJ2-2; clone size: -; D gene: TRBD2; CDR3 protein: CASSLARRGHWRGGPGELFF; CDR3 DNA: TGCGCCAGCAGCTTGGCCCGACGGGGCCACTGGCGGGGGGGCCCCGGGGAGCTGTTTTTT
V gene: TRBV11-2; J gene: TRBJ1-4; clone size: -; D gene: TRBD1; CDR3 protein: CASSADRGGEKLFF; CDR3 DNA: TGTGCCAGCAGCGCAGACAGGGGAGGGGAAAAACTGTTTTTT
V gene: TRBV29-1; J gene: TRBJ2-3; clone size: -; D gene: -; CDR3 protein: CGGTETDTQYF; CDR3 DNA: TGCGGCGGGACGGAGACAGATACGCAGTATTTT
V gene: TRBV5-1; J gene: TRBJ1-1; clone size: -; D gene: -; CDR3 protein: CASIGNTEAFF; CDR3 DNA: TGCGCCAGCATAGGAAACACTGAAGCTTTCTTT
V gene: TRBV5-1; J gene: TRBJ1-4; clone size: -; D gene: -; CDR3 protein: CASRPGLPLNEKLFF; CDR3 DNA: TGCGCCAGCAGGCCCGGACTACCGCTTAATGAAAAACTGTTTTTT
V gene: TRBV5-6; J gene: TRBJ1-1; clone size: -; D gene: -; CDR3 protein: CASSLIGRDDTEAFF; CDR3 DNA: TGTGCCAGCAGCTTGATTGGCAGGGACGACACTGAAGCTTTCTTT
V gene: TRBV27; J gene: TRBJ2-1; clone size: -; D gene: TRBD1; CDR3 protein: CASSPAGTGNDEQFF; CDR3 DNA: TGTGCCAGCAGTCCCGCCGGGACAGGGAACGATGAGCAGTTCTTC
V gene: TRBV9; J gene: TRBJ2-7; clone size: once; D gene: -; CDR3 protein: CASSTEYEQYF; CDR3 DNA: TGTGCCAGCAGCACGGAGTACGAGCAGTACTTC
V gene: TRBV7-3; J gene: TRBJ2-2; clone size: -; D gene: -; CDR3 protein: CASSLDRLSPGELFF; CDR3 DNA: TGTGCCAGCAGCTTAGACAGATTGTCGCCCGGGGAGCTGTTTTTT
V gene: TRBV5-1; J gene: TRBJ2-3; clone size: -; D gene: TRBD2; CDR3 protein: CASSLDVRAGGLSTDTQYF; CDR3 DNA: TGCGCCAGCAGCTTGGATGTTCGGGCGGGGGGGCTTAGCACAGATACGCAGTATTTT
V gene: TRBV28; J gene: TRBJ2-7; clone size: -; D gene: -; CDR3 protein: CASSPLLVISEQYF; CDR3 DNA: TGTGCCAGCAGTCCGCTACTAGTAATTAGCGAGCAGTACTTC
V gene: TRBV5-1; J gene: TRBJ1-1; clone size: few; D gene: -; CDR3 protein: CASSVGMNTEAFF; CDR3 DNA: TGCGCCAGCAGTGTTGGAATGAACACTGAAGCTTTCTTT
V gene: TRBV28; J gene: TRBJ2-2; clone size: -; D gene: -; CDR3 protein: CASSPPPQNTGELFF; CDR3 DNA: TGTGCCAGCAGCCCCCCCCCTCAAAACACCGGGGAGCTGTTTTTT
V gene: TRBV5-1; J gene: TRBJ2-3; clone size: -; D gene: TRBD2; CDR3 protein: CASSRSGGTDTQYF; CDR3 DNA: TGCGCCAGCAGCCGTAGCGGGGGGACAGATACGCAGTATTTT
V gene: TRBV28; J gene: TRBJ1-3; clone size: -; D gene: -; CDR3 protein: CASSSRLGAGSSGNTIYF; CDR3 DNA: TGTGCCAGCAGTAGCCGACTGGGGGCAGGGAGCTCTGGAAACACCATATATTTT
V gene: TRBV11-1; J gene: TRBJ2-3; clone size: -; D gene: -; CDR3 protein: CASSLRPSTDTQYF; CDR3 DNA: TGTGCCAGCAGCTTAAGACCTAGCACAGATACGCAGTATTTT
V gene: TRBV19; J gene: TRBJ2-7; clone size: -; D gene: -; CDR3 protein: CATRRTGTDYEQYF; CDR3 DNA: TGTGCCACCCGAAGAACAGGGACGGACTACGAGCAGTACTTC
V gene: TRBV5-1; J gene: TRBJ2-7; clone size: -; D gene: TRBD1; CDR3 protein: CASSLEPGQSYEQYF; CDR3 DNA: TGCGCCAGCAGCTTGGAACCGGGACAGAGTTACGAGCAGTACTTC
V gene: TRBV5-8; J gene: TRBJ2-1; clone size: -; D gene: -; CDR3 protein: CASSLGRNEQFF; CDR3 DNA: TGTGCCAGCAGCTTGGGTCGAAATGAGCAGTTCTTC
V gene: TRBV9; J gene: TRBJ2-5; clone size: -; D gene: -; CDR3 protein: CASTPSPIQETQYF; CDR3 DNA: TGTGCCAGCACCCCAAGTCCTATCCAAGAGACCCAGTACTTC
V gene: TRBV7-9; J gene: TRBJ1-2; clone size: -; D gene: TRBD1; CDR3 protein: CASSLSGQASAYGYTF; CDR3 DNA: TGTGCCAGCAGCCTATCCGGACAGGCTAGCGCCTATGGCTACACCTTC
V gene: TRBV14; J gene: TRBJ2-6; clone size: -; D gene: -; CDR3 protein: CASARSLGLGANVLTF; CDR3 DNA: TGTGCCAGTGCCCGAAGCCTCGGTCTGGGGGCCAACGTCCTGACTTTC